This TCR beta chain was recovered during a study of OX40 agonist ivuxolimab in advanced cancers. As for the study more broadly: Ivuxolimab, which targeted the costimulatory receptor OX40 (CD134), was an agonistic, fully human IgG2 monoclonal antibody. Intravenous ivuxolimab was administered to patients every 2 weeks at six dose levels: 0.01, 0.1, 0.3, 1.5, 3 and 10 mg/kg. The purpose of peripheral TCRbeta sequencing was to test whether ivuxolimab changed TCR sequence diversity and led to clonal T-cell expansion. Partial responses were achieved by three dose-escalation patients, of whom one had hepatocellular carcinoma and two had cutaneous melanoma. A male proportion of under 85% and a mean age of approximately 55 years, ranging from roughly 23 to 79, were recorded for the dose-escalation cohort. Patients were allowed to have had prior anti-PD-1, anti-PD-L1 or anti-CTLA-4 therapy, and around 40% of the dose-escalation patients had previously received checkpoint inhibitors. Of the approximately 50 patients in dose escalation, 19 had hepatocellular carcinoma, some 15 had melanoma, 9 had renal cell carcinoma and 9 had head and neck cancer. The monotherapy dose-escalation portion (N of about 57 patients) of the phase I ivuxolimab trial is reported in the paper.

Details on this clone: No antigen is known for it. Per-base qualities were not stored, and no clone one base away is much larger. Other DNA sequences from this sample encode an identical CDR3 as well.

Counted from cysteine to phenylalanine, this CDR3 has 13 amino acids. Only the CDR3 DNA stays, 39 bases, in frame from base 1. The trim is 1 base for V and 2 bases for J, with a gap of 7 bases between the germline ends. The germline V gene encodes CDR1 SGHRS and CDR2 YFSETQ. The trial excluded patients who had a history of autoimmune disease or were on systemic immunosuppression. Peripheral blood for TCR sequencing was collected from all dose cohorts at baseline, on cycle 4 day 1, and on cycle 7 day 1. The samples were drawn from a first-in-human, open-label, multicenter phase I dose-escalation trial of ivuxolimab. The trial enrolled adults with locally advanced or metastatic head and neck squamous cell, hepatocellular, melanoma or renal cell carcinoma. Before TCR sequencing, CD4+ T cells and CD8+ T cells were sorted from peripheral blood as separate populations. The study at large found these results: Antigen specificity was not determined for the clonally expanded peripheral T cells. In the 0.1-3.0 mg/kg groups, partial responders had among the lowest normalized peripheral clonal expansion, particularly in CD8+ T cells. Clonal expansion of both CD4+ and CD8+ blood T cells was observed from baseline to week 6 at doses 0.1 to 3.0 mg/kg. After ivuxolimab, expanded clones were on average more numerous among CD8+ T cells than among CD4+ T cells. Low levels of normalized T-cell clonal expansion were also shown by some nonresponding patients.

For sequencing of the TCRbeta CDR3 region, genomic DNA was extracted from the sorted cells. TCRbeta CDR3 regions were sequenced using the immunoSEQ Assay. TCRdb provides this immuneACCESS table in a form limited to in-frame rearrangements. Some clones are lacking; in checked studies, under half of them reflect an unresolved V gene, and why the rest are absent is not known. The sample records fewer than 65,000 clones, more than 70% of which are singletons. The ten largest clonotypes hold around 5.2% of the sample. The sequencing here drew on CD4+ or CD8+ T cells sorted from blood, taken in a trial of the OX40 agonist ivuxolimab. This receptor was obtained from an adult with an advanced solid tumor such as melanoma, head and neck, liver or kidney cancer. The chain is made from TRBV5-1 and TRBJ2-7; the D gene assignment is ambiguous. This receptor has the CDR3 CASSLLGTYEQYF. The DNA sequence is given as TGCGCCAGCAGCTTGCTGGGGACCTACGAGCAGTACTTC.